The subject of this entry is one T cell receptor (beta chain). The antigen is undetermined. This sample is part of a study of pediatric ulcerative colitis. At the level of the study: Ulcerative colitis patients had pancolitis or left-sided colitis, with confirming histology.

The CDR3 consists of 15 residues. Germline V gene lookup returns CDR1 SNHLY and CDR2 FYNNEI. Study-level findings and limits: Acute severe colitis showed lower rectal diversity from clonal expansions. Repertoires came from total lymphocyte DNA, so rare subsets like regulatory T cells may be missed. No controls had the two rectal clonotypes shared by ulcerative colitis patients.

Some clones are missing from TCRdb's copy, which holds only in-frame ones; the method was immunoSEQ multiplex PCR. The repertoire includes about 64,000 clones, about 80% of them detected once, and 5% to 5.5% sits in the top ten. V is TRBV2 and J is TRBJ2-3; 7 bases map to TRBD2. This receptor was taken from a boy under 18 with moderate ulcerative colitis. The sequenced sample consisted of blood. The CDR3 sequence is CAAKVRLAVTDTQYF. As DNA, the CDR3 is TGTGCAGCGAAAGTGAGACTAGCAGTCACAGATACGCAGTATTTT.